Following are 15 T cell receptor beta chains from one sample sequenced in a study of T cell responses to AZD1222 COVID-19 vaccine. The table came from immunoSEQ multiplex PCR; TCRdb's copy has only in-frame clones and leaves some out. The data contain tens of thousands of clones, 80% of them singletons. The sample in question was peripheral blood, obtained 28 days after the second AZD1222 dose. Receptors originate from an adult who received the AZD1222 COVID-19 vaccine.

The genes are TRBV6-5 and TRBJ1-2; D is unresolved. This CDR3 has 13 amino acids. Germline loops: CDR1 MNHEY, CDR2 SVGAGI. V was clipped by 5 bases and J by 4 bases, with 11 bases between them. The CDR3 sequence is CASSPGFAYGYTF. DNA for the CDR3: TGTGCCAGCAGTCCCGGTTTCGCCTATGGCTACACCTTC.

The V call is TRBV6-1, the J call TRBJ2-3; D is perhaps TRBD2 (6 bases). The CDR3 is made up of 14 amino acids. V was clipped by 1 base and J by 1 base, with 6 bases between them. CDR1 and CDR2 (germline): MNHNS, SASEGT. CDR3: CASSEGGGTDTQYF. The DNA of the CDR3 is TGTGCCAGCAGTGAAGGGGGGGGCACAGATACGCAGTATTTT.

The V gene is TRBV29-1, the J gene TRBJ1-2; TRBD1 agrees at 8 bases. The germline gives CDR1 SQVTM, CDR2 ANQGSEA. This CDR3 contains 18 residues. Losses at the gene ends were 8 bases for V and 2 bases for J; bases not matched to a gene: 22. The CDR3 DNA sequence: TGCAGCCCGCCAGGGGGCTTCAACTTAGTTGACTTAAACTATGGCTACACCTTC. Amino acid sequence: CSPPGGFNLVDLNYGYTF. Supplemented by reference TRBV29-1 and TRBJ1-2, the full variable domain reads SAVISQKPSRDICQRGTSLTIQCQVDSQVTMMFWYRQQPGQSLTLIATANQGSEATYESGFVIDKFPISRPNLTFSTLTVSNMSPEDSSIYLCSPPGGFNLVDLNYGYTFGSGTRLTVV.

The rearrangement links TRBV19 to TRBJ2-5; D is undetermined. Germline V gene data show CDR1 as LNHDA and CDR2 as SQIVND (reference sequence). The CDR3 spans 11 residues. The V end was cut by 4 bases, the J end by 4 bases, with 4 bases between. DNA for the CDR3: TGTGCCAGTAGTACCGGAGAGACCCAGTACTTC. It yields the protein CASSTGETQYF.

The rearrangement joins TRBV6-5 to TRBJ1-1; weak D call: TRBD1 (6 bases). The germline V gene encodes CDR1 MNHEY and CDR2 SVGAGI. The V end was cut by 5 bases, the J end by 1 base, with 14 bases between. This CDR3 comprises 15 residues. The CDR3 DNA reads TGTGCCAGCAGTCGCTTGGGACAAAAGAACACTGAAGCTTTCTTT. It is translated as CASSRLGQKNTEAFF.

This clone has just a few counts. This chain's CDR3 is CASSIGDLGEAFF. The CDR3 DNA reads as TGTGCCAGTAGTATAGGCGATTTGGGTGAAGCTTTCTTT. This chain connects TRBV19 to TRBJ1-1; D gene ambiguous. V shed 1 base and J shed 7 bases, with 10 bases lying between them. The CDR3 length is 13 residues. Germline lookup yields CDR1 LNHDA and CDR2 SQIVND (reference sequence).

V usage is TRBV7-2 and J usage is TRBJ2-7, with D possibly TRBD1 on 6 matching bases. This CDR3 contains 14 residues. With 4 bases removed from V and 1 base from J, the gap between germline ends came to 11 bases. Germline V gene data show CDR1 as SGHTA and CDR2 as FQGNSA. CDR3 sequence reads: CASSSEQGSYEQYF. CDR3 sequence (DNA): TGTGCCAGCAGCTCAGAACAGGGATCCTACGAGCAGTACTTC.

This rearrangement joins TRBV27 to TRBJ1-5; D uncertain. Per the germline V gene, CDR1 is MNHEY and CDR2 is SMNVEV (reference sequence). CDR3 length equals 12 residues. Trimming removed 5 bases at V and 3 bases at J, with 5 bases between. The CDR3, as DNA: TGTGCCAGCAGTCCTTACAATCAGCCCCAGCATTTT. It yields the protein CASSPYNQPQHF.

V gene TRBV11-2 combines with J gene TRBJ1-2, with D possibly matching TRBD1 (6 bases). With 4 bases removed from V and 4 bases from J, the gap between germline ends came to 10 bases. Germline loops: CDR1 SGHAT, CDR2 FQNNGV. CDR3 size: 13 residues. The CDR3 nucleotides are TGTGCCAGCAGCTCTATACAGGGCTATGGCTACACCTTC. This translates into CASSSIQGYGYTF.

This clone has just a few counts. The chain joins TRBV28 to TRBJ1-3, with D unclear. The CDR3 is 10 residues long. V was clipped by 7 bases and J by 3 bases, with 1 base between them. Germline CDR1 and CDR2: MDHEN and SYDVKM. CDR3 amino acids: CASNGNTIYF. The CDR3 coding sequence is TGTGCCAGCAATGGAAACACCATATATTTT.

The chain uses TRBV5-4 and TRBJ2-5, with D possibly being TRBD1 (6 bases). The ends were cut back, 7 bases at V and 4 bases at J, with 14 bases in the middle. CDR3 size: 13 residues. Germline V gene lookup returns CDR1 SGHNT and CDR2 YYREEE (reference sequence). The CDR3 DNA reads TGTGCCAGCTCCCGGGACACCCCAGAGACCCAGTACTTC. Translation gives CASSRDTPETQYF.

The CDR3 is CATSDLGDFTNEQFF. The CDR3 DNA sequence: TGTGCCACCAGTGATTTGGGGGACTTCACCAATGAGCAGTTCTTC. The chain links TRBV24-1 to TRBJ2-1, with D maybe TRBD2 (6 bases). Germline values: CDR1 KGHDR, CDR2 SFDVKD. The CDR3 runs to 15 residues. The V gene lost 0 bases and the J gene lost 6 bases, with 11 bases spanning the gap.

This rearrangement joins TRBV5-5 to TRBJ1-5; possibly TRBD1 for D (5 bases). Germline CDR1 SGHKS, CDR2 YYEKEE (reference sequence). Between the trimmed V and J ends, which lost 4 bases and 0 bases, there was a span of 11 bases. The CDR3 contains 15 residues. CDR3 in DNA: TGTGCCAGCAGCAATGGACATCATAGCAATCAGCCCCAGCATTTT. Translation: CASSNGHHSNQPQHF.

The chain uses TRBV10-3 and TRBJ1-5, with 7 nucleotides matching TRBD1. The germline V gene has CDR1 ENHRY and CDR2 SYGVKD. With 5 bases clipped from V and 0 bases from J, the junction kept 4 bases outside the gene matches. The CDR3 has 15 residues. In DNA form, the CDR3 reads TGTGCCATCAGTAGACAGGGCGGTAGCAATCAGCCCCAGCATTTT. Protein product: CAISRQGGSNQPQHF.

The rearrangement uses TRBV5-1 and TRBJ1-6; D call uncertain. Germline CDR1 is SGHRS and CDR2 is YFSETQ. This CDR3 is 14 amino acids long. The V end was cut by 0 bases, the J end by 7 bases, with 8 bases between. The CDR3 DNA follows: TGCGCCAGCAGCTTGGAAGGTGGCAATTCACCCCTCCACTTT. This encodes CASSLEGGNSPLHF.